This T cell receptor beta chain originates from a study of a mutant IDH1 vaccine in newly diagnosed glioma. Profiled with immunoSEQ multiplex PCR; TCRdb holds only in-frame clones, not every one. Among roughly 70,000 clones, around 84% were seen once, and the ten largest hold 9% to 10%. The time point denotes: week 11, during vaccination. The investigators gave 300 ug of mutant IDH1 20-mer peptide in each vaccine dose, together with topical imiquimod. With 2 bases clipped from V and 4 bases from J, the junction kept 10 bases outside the gene matches. CDR1 and CDR2 (germline): SGHRS, YFSETQ. The CDR3 has 17 amino acids. Details on this clone: What it binds is not known.

J is TRBJ2-7 and V is TRBV5-1; 12 bases agree with TRBD2. The source material was PBMCs, sampled from a glioma patient whose treatment included an IDH1 peptide vaccine. This clonotype was sampled from a woman aged 45-65 years with glioma. The CDR3 nucleotides read TGCGCCAGCAGCTTCAGACTAGCGGGGGCCTCCGTGTACGAGCAGTACTTC. It encodes CASSFRLAGASVYEQYF.